The rows below give T cell receptor beta chains drawn from one sample of a study of cytomegalovirus exposure and HLA in healthy donors. The repertoire was sequenced with immunoSEQ multiplex PCR; TCRdb's copy has only in-frame clones and lacks some. The table has 150,000 or so clones, around four fifths seen once. The source material was PBMCs. Receptors originate from a woman under 40 in good health and CMV-seronegative. Both conserved end residues are part of each CDR3. A D gene is named only where the DNA matches it firmly. Expanded clones get a size class; other rows say once, few or many, or leave the size out.

CDR3aa,CDR3nt,j_gene,d_gene,v_gene,abundance
CASSPGGASNQPQHF,TGTGCCAGCTCACCGGGGGGGGCGAGCAATCAGCCCCAGCATTTT,TRBJ1-5,.,TRBV18,few
CASSLAAPKTGVYTF,TGTGCCAGCAGCTTAGCCGCCCCGAAAACAGGAGTCTACACCTTC,TRBJ1-2,.,TRBV7-9,.
CASSPGQPNYGYTF,TGCGCCAGCAGCCCGGGACAGCCGAACTATGGCTACACCTTC,TRBJ1-2,TRBD1,TRBV5-1,.
CASSPATGNTIYF,TGTGCCAGCAGCCCCGCTACTGGAAACACCATATATTTT,TRBJ1-3,.,TRBV6-5,.
CASSREGAVNTEAFF,TGTGCCAGCAGTCGCGAGGGGGCTGTGAACACTGAAGCTTTCTTT,TRBJ1-1,TRBD1,TRBV11-2,.
CSVGGSDQEAQYF,TGCAGCGTTGGTGGTTCCGATCAAGAGGCCCAGTACTTC,TRBJ2-5,.,TRBV29-1,.
CASSYGGTNYGYTF,TGTGCCAGCAGTTATGGGGGGACTAACTATGGCTACACCTTC,TRBJ1-2,.,TRBV6-6,.
CSSSLESGGYGYTF,TGTTCCAGCAGCTTAGAATCCGGCGGCTATGGCTACACCTTC,TRBJ1-2,.,TRBV7-9,.
CASSQKQGMGVYTF,TGCGCCAGCAGTCAAAAACAGGGGATGGGTGTCTACACCTTC,TRBJ1-2,TRBD1,TRBV23-1,.
CASSSVVTSGANVLTF,TGTGCCAGCAGTAGCGTGGTTACTTCTGGGGCCAACGTCCTGACTTTC,TRBJ2-6,.,TRBV9,.
CSVYRGLGSIQYF,TGCAGCGTTTATCGGGGTCTGGGTAGCATTCAGTACTTC,TRBJ2-4,.,TRBV29-1,.